The rows below give T cell receptor beta chains drawn from one sample of a study of blood T cell repertoires in COVID-19. Data came from immunoSEQ multiplex PCR; TCRdb stores just in-frame clones and leaves some out. The data show 70,000 to 95,000 clones, with 86% seen just once and under 30% held by the top ten. Sequencing used peripheral blood. The receptors were gathered from a human donor in a cohort sampled during active COVID-19. Each CDR3 is given with its conserved first and last residue. Fields, in order: V gene, D gene, J gene, clone size, CDR3 DNA, CDR3 protein. A D gene is named only where the DNA matches it firmly. The listing skips clone size in some rows; elsewhere it reads once, few, many or a size class.

>TRBV7-6|TRBD2|TRBJ2-3|NA
TGTGCCAGCAGCTCGGGCGGGGGAGGACTGACAGATACGCAGTATTTT
CASSSGGGGLTDTQYF
>TRBV30|TRBD1|TRBJ2-7|NA
TGTGCCTGGAGTGAGGGGACAGGGTTGCTCTACGAGCAGTACTTC
CAWSEGTGLLYEQYF
>TRBV12-3/TRBV12-4|TRBD1|TRBJ1-6|NA
TGTGCCAGCAGCCGGACAGGGGACTCACCCCTCCACTTT
CASSRTGDSPLHF
>TRBV28|TRBD1|TRBJ1-6|NA
TGTGCCAGCAGTCCAGAGACAGGGCCCACACCCCTCCACTTT
CASSPETGPTPLHF
>TRBV11-3|TRBD2|TRBJ2-3|NA
TGTGCCAGCAGCCTTGGGACTAGCGGGAGTGATACGCAGTATTTT
CASSLGTSGSDTQYF
>TRBV11-2|TRBD1|TRBJ1-1|NA
TGTGCCAGCAGCTTAGACCATCAGACAGGGAAGGCTTTCTTT
CASSLDHQTGKAFF
>TRBV5-5|TRBD1|TRBJ2-5|NA
TGTGCCAGCAGCTTGAGGACAGGACAAGAGACCCAGTACTTC
CASSLRTGQETQYF
>TRBV5-1|TRBD2|TRBJ2-3|NA
TGCGCCAGCGTGCTTGGGACTAGCGGCACAGATACGCAGTATTTT
CASVLGTSGTDTQYF
>TRBV6-6|TRBD1|TRBJ1-5|once
TGTGCCAGCAGGGGACAGGGGACAAATCAGCCCCAGCATTTT
CASRGQGTNQPQHF
>TRBV5-6|NA|TRBJ2-1|NA
TGTGCCAGCAGCCGCTCCGGGGAGCAGTTCTTC
CASSRSGEQFF
>TRBV4-1|TRBD1|TRBJ2-7|NA
TGCGCCAGCAGCCAAGTTCAAGGGACAGGGACCTTCTACGAGCAGTACTTC
CASSQVQGTGTFYEQYF
>TRBV12-5|NA|TRBJ2-1|NA
TGTGCTAGTGGTCCGTCTTTAGGGGGACCCAATGAGCAGTTCTTC
CASGPSLGGPNEQFF
>TRBV7-3|NA|TRBJ2-1|NA
TGTGCCAGCAGCTTAGGTAGAAATGAGCAGTTCTTC
CASSLGRNEQFF
>TRBV10-3|NA|TRBJ1-2|NA
TGTGCCATCAGCTTAGACAGGTCTTATGGCTACACCTTC
CAISLDRSYGYTF
>TRBV11-2|NA|TRBJ1-1|NA
TGTGCCAGCAGCTTTTGGGGGGACACTGAAGCTTTCTTT
CASSFWGDTEAFF
>TRBV12-3/TRBV12-4|NA|TRBJ1-6|NA
TGTGCCAGCAGTTTAGTAGCATCACCCCTCCACTTT
CASSLVASPLHF
>TRBV19|TRBD1|TRBJ1-1|NA
TGTGCCAGTAGCGGACAGGGGGTACTTCGGGCTTTCTTT
CASSGQGVLRAFF
>TRBV9|NA|TRBJ2-1|NA
TGTGCCAGCAGCGTAGTCCAGGGCGATGAGCAGTTCTTC
CASSVVQGDEQFF
>TRBV7-2|TRBD2|TRBJ2-7|once
TGTGCCAGCAGCCCCCGACTAGCGGGGGGGTACGAGCAGTACTTC
CASSPRLAGGYEQYF
>TRBV7-2|NA|TRBJ1-5|NA
TGTGCCAGCAGCTTAGAGAGAGGGGGAAGTCAGCCCCAGCATTTT
CASSLERGGSQPQHF
>TRBV6-6|TRBD1|TRBJ1-6|NA
TGTGCCAGCAGGCCGGGACAGGATAATTCACCCCTCCACTTT
CASRPGQDNSPLHF
>TRBV5-1|NA|TRBJ2-2|NA
TGCGCCAGCAGCTTGCGGGAAAGGACCGGGGAGCTGTTTTTT
CASSLRERTGELFF
>TRBV29-1|TRBD2|TRBJ2-3|NA
TGCAGCGTACTAGCGGGAGGGCCCGCAGATACGCAGTATTTT
CSVLAGGPADTQYF
>TRBV27|TRBD1|TRBJ2-7|few
TGTGCCAGCAGTGATGGGACAGGGTCTTTTGCCTACGAGCAGTACTTC
CASSDGTGSFAYEQYF
>TRBV9|NA|TRBJ1-5|NA
TGTGCCAGCAGCGTAGATGATAGTTATCAGCCCCAGCATTTT
CASSVDDSYQPQHF
>TRBV30|TRBD2|TRBJ2-5|NA
TGTGCCTGGAGTCCCGGACTAGCGGGAGGAGAGACCCAGTACTTC
CAWSPGLAGGETQYF
>TRBV28|TRBD1|TRBJ2-7|NA
TGTGCCAGCAAGGGTGGGACAGGGCGATGGGAGCAGTACTTC
CASKGGTGRWEQYF
>TRBV19|NA|TRBJ1-1|NA
TGTGCCAGTAGTACTTTCACTGAAGCTTTCTTT
CASSTFTEAFF
>TRBV6-1|NA|TRBJ1-5|NA
TGTGCCAGCAGTGAAAAGGGGGGGGCAGGGCCCCAGCATTTT
CASSEKGGAGPQHF